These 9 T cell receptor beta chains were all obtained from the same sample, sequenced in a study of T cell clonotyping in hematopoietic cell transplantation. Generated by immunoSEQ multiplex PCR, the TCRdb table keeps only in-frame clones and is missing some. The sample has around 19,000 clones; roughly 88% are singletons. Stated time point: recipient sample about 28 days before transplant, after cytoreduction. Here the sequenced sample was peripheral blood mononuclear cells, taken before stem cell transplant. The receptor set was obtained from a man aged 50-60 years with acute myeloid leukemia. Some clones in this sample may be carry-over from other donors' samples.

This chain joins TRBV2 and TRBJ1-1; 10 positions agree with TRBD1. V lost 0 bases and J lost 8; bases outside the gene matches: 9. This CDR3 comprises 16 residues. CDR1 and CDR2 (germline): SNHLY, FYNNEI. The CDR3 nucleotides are TGTGCCAGCAGTGAAGCGCTTTGGGGGACAGGGGCCGAAGCTTTCTTT. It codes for CASSEALWGTGAEAFF. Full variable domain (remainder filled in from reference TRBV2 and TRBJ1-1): EPEVTQTPSHQVTQMGQEVILRCVPISNHLYFYWYRQILGQKVEFLVSFYNNEISEKSEIFDDQFSVERPDGSNFTLKIRSTKLEDSAMYFCASSEALWGTGAEAFFGQGTRLTVV.

CDR3 nucleotide sequence: TGTGCCAGCAGCTTGGCCTTGACAGGGATGAACACTGAAGCTTTCTTT. Protein: CASSLALTGMNTEAFF. The chain links TRBV5-6 to TRBJ1-1; 7 bases map to TRBD1. Trimming cost V 0 bases and J 0 bases; bases outside gene matches: 5. The germline V gene encodes CDR1 SGHDT and CDR2 YYEEEE. The CDR3 runs to 16 residues.

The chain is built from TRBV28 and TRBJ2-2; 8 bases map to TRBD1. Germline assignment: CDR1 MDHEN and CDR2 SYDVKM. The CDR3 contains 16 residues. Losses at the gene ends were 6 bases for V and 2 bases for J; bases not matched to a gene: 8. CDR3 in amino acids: CASSTYRGVNTGELFF. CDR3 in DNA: TGTGCCAGCAGCACATACAGGGGGGTTAACACCGGGGAGCTGTTTTTT.

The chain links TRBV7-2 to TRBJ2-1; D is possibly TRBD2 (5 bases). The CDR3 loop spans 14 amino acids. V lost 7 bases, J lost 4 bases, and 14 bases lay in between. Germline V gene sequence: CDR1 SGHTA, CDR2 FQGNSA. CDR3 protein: CASTGGFLYNEQFF. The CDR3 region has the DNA TGTGCCAGCACTGGCGGGTTCCTATACAATGAGCAGTTCTTC.

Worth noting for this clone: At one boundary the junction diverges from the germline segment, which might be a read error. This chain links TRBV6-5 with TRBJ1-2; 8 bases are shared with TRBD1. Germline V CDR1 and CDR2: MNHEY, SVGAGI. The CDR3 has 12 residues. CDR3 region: CASSPGQAAMFF. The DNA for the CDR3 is TGTGCCAGCAGTCCGGGACAGGCGGCCATGTTCTTC.

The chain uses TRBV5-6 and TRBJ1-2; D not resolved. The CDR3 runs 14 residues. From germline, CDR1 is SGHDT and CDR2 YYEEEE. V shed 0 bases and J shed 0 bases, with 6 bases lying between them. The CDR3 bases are TGTGCCAGCAGCTTGGCCCGACCTAACTATGGCTACACCTTC. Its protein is CASSLARPNYGYTF.

The CDR3, as DNA: TGTGCCAGCAGCTTAGAGGTCGGCACCTATCAGCCCCAGCATTTT. Residues: CASSLEVGTYQPQHF. The chain carries TRBV7-6 and TRBJ1-5, with D unresolved. Germline CDR1 and CDR2: SGHVS and FNYEAQ. V gave up 1 base and J gave up 5 bases, with 12 bases separating them. This CDR3 has 15 amino acids.

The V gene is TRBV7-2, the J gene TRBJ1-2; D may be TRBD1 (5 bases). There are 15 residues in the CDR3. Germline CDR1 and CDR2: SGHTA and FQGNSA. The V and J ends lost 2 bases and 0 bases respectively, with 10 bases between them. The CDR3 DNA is TGTGCCAGCAGCTTAATCGGGGGTGCTAACTATGGCTACACCTTC. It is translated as CASSLIGGANYGYTF.

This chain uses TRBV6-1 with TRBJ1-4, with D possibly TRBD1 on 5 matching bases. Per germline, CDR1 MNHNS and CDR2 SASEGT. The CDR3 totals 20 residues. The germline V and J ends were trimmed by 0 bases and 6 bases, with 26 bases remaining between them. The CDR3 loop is CASSEAYDGAAWGWDEKLFF. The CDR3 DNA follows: TGTGCCAGCAGTGAAGCATATGATGGGGCAGCTTGGGGGTGGGATGAAAAACTGTTTTTT.